Listed below are T cell receptor beta chains from one sample, sequenced in a study of T cell repertoires in cytomegalovirus infection. No antigens are known for them. TCRdb independently ran MiXCR on the reads; one entry per CDR3 protein. This table holds fewer than 950,000 distinct CDR3 sequences, about 33% found once. Sequences were derived from cultured CD8+ T cells from PBMCs, sampled from culture after CMV antigen stimulation. The source of these receptors is a human donor in good health (CMV status not recorded). Some clones in this sample may be carry-over from other donors' samples. CDR3s include the opening cysteine and the closing phenylalanine or tryptophan. A D gene is named only where the DNA matches it firmly. Expanded clones get a size class; other rows say once, few or many, or leave the size out.

clone_size d_call j_call v_call cdr3_nt cdr3_aa
- TRBD1 TRBJ2-7 TRBV19 TGTGCCAGTAGTGACCTCACAGGGGACGAGCAGTACTTC CASSDLTGDEQYF
- - TRBJ1-5 TRBV6-6 TGTGCCAGCAGTTACTCTGGACAGCCCGACGACAATCAGCCCCAGCATTTT CASSYSGQPDDNQPQHF
- TRBD1 TRBJ1-2 TRBV7-8 TGTGCCAGCAGCTTAGCCCTCCGGGACAGGGAGCGAGGCTACACCTTC CASSLALRDRERGYTF
- - TRBJ2-5 TRBV7-9 TGTGCCAGCAGCACCCCGGGACACCGACTCCAAGAGACCCAGTACTTC CASSTPGHRLQETQYF
- - TRBJ2-1 TRBV27 TGTGCCAGCAGTTTATCGGATTTGAGCGATGAGCAGTTCTTC CASSLSDLSDEQFF
few TRBD2 TRBJ2-1 TRBV4-1 TGCGCCAGCAGCCAAGAGGAGACTAGCGGTGATGAGCAGTTCTTC CASSQEETSGDEQFF
- TRBD2 TRBJ2-7 TRBV27 TGTGCCACCGCCGCGGGGGGTATGTACGAGCAGTACTTC CATAAGGMYEQYF
- - TRBJ1-5 TRBV27 TGTGCCAGTAGGGACCTTTATAGCAATCAGCCCCAGCATTTT CASRDLYSNQPQHF
- TRBD1 TRBJ2-1 TRBV24-1 TGTGCCACCAGTGAGCACAGGGGTTCCTACAATGAGCAGTTCTTC CATSEHRGSYNEQFF
many TRBD1 TRBJ2-3 TRBV7-6 TGTGCCAGCAGCTTAGGGCCAGGGGGCAACACAGATACGCAGTATTTT CASSLGPGGNTDTQYF
few TRBD2 TRBJ2-1 TRBV10-3 TGTGCCATCAGTGAGTCGGCGGGGGAAACTTACTCCTACAATGAGCAGTTCTTC CAISESAGETYSYNEQFF
- - TRBJ1-1 TRBV20-1 TGCAGTGCTAGATCAAGGGAGGGGAACACTGAAGCTTTCTTT CSARSREGNTEAFF
- - TRBJ2-1 TRBV27 TGTGCCAGCAGCCCCGCCGCACTAAGATACAATGAGCAGTTCTTC CASSPAALRYNEQFF
- - TRBJ2-6 TRBV27 TGTGCCAGCAGCCTACTAAGCTCTGGGGCCAACGTCCTGACTTTC CASSLLSSGANVLTF
- - TRBJ1-4 TRBV15 TGTGCCACCAGCAGCCTCAGAGAGCAGGGTACCCCGGGGACTAATGAAAAACTGTTTTTT CATSSLREQGTPGTNEKLFF
- - TRBJ2-2 TRBV7-6 TGTGCCAGCAGCTTAAGCGGAGGTCACGGGGAGCTGTTTTTT CASSLSGGHGELFF
few - TRBJ2-2 TRBV28 TGTGCCAGCACCCCCACTATGGCAGGTACCGGGGAGCTGTTTTTT CASTPTMAGTGELFF
many TRBD1 TRBJ2-1 TRBV7-2 TGTGCCAGCAGCTTAGCAGGGGGCAGGGAAGACAATGAGCAGTTCTTC CASSLAGGREDNEQFF
- TRBD1 TRBJ1-2 TRBV6-5 TGTGCCAGCAGTTACACAGGGGGCGGCTACACCTTC CASSYTGGGYTF
once - TRBJ2-7 TRBV20-1 TGCAGTGCTAGAGATAGGATAGACGAGCAGTACTTC CSARDRIDEQYF
many TRBD1 TRBJ2-2 TRBV7-2 TGTGCCAGCAGCTTCCCCCGTGGACAGGGGGCAATCACCGGGGAGCTGTTTTTT CASSFPRGQGAITGELFF
many - TRBJ2-7 TRBV11-1 TGTGCCAGCAGCTTAGCCGCCTACGAGCAGTACTTC CASSLAAYEQYF
- - TRBJ1-5 TRBV28 TGTGCCAGCAGTTTCGAAAGGGAAATTCAGCCCCAGCATTTT CASSFEREIQPQHF
- - TRBJ1-2 TRBV7-6 TGTGCCAGCAGCTTAGCGGGCAGTCCAAGTGGCTACACCTTC CASSLAGSPSGYTF
- - TRBJ1-2 TRBV7-6 TGTGCCAGCCCCTCCGCCTTGGGCTACACCTTC CASPSALGYTF
- TRBD1 TRBJ1-2 TRBV29-1 TGCAGCGTTGAAGGGGGACAGGGGGCGATCTATGGCTACACCTTC CSVEGGQGAIYGYTF
- - TRBJ2-1 TRBV14 TGTGCCAGCAGTCAGCTTCTTGGAGACAATGAGCAGTTCTTC CASSQLLGDNEQFF
- - TRBJ2-1 TRBV19 TGTGCCAGTAGTGCAATGGGATTTTCCTACAATGAGCAGTTCTTC CASSAMGFSYNEQFF
- TRBD2 TRBJ2-1 TRBV12-3/TRBV12-4 TGTGCCAGCAGTTTGCGGGGGGGAAACTACAATCAGCAGTTCTTC CASSLRGGNYNQQFF
few - TRBJ2-7 TRBV7-6 TGTGCCAGCAGCAATCCCTCGACTAGCTACGAGCAGTACTTC CASSNPSTSYEQYF
many - TRBJ1-5 TRBV12-3/TRBV12-4 TGTGCCAGCAAGGTGGGAAATAGCAATCAGCCCCAGCATTTT CASKVGNSNQPQHF
many - TRBJ2-5 TRBV14 TGTGCCAGCAGCCTCCTAGGCACTTTACAAGAGACCCAGTACTTC CASSLLGTLQETQYF
- - TRBJ1-1 TRBV7-9 TGTGCCAGCAGCACCTACAGTCAGGGATTCATGAACACTGAAGCTTTCTTT CASSTYSQGFMNTEAFF
- - TRBJ1-1 TRBV7-6 TGTGCCAGCAGCTCCGGACACCTTGTTGACGCTTTCTTT CASSSGHLVDAFF
few - TRBJ1-6 TRBV19 TGTGCCAGTAGCAGTCTGCACGGTGGATGGGCACCCCTCCACTTT CASSSLHGGWAPLHF
few - TRBJ2-1 TRBV6-6 TGTGCCAGCAGTAGGGACCCGAGCTCCTACAATGAGCAGTTCTTC CASSRDPSSYNEQFF
few - TRBJ2-3 TRBV7-9 TGTGCCAGCAACAGGGACTTCATAGAGGATACGCAGTATTTT CASNRDFIEDTQYF
many - TRBJ2-1 TRBV12-3/TRBV12-4 TGTGCCAGCAGTTATCGTAATGAGCAGTTCTTC CASSYRNEQFF
many - TRBJ1-1 TRBV11-2 TGTGCCAGCAGCGAGTGGGAGAACACTGAAGCTTTCTTT CASSEWENTEAFF
many TRBD2 TRBJ2-1 TRBV7-6 TGTGCCAGCAGCCACCTCCGCGGGGGGGGGGACAATGAGCAGTTCTTC CASSHLRGGGDNEQFF
many - TRBJ2-2 TRBV7-6 TGTGCCAGCAGCGAGGTCACCGGGGAGCTGTTTTTT CASSEVTGELFF
- - TRBJ1-4 TRBV5-1 TGCGCCAGCAGCTTAGGCACTTTCTCTCTTGAAAAACTGTTTTTT CASSLGTFSLEKLFF
few TRBD2 TRBJ2-3 TRBV4-2 TGTGCCAGCAGCCAAGAAGGAAGCAGCGGGGTCCCAGATACGCAGTATTTT CASSQEGSSGVPDTQYF
few - TRBJ2-5 TRBV6-2/TRBV6-3 TGTGCCAGCAGTAGAGGGCAGAATCAAGAGACCCAGTACTTC CASSRGQNQETQYF
- - TRBJ1-6 TRBV4-3 TGCGCCAGCAGCCAAGAAGGGAAGACGGTCAGCTCCTATAATTCACCCCTCCACTTT CASSQEGKTVSSYNSPLHF
- TRBD1 TRBJ2-1 TRBV5-6 TGTGCCAGCAGCTTGAGGTTCGAGGGTACAGGGGGCTTTTTTGAGCAGTTCTTC CASSLRFEGTGGFFEQFF
many - TRBJ1-1 TRBV5-1 TGCGCCAGCAGTGGGGGCTCGGCTGAAGCTTTCTTT CASSGGSAEAFF
- - TRBJ1-5 TRBV27 TGTGTCAGCAGTTCCGCGGACCTTAGCAATCAGCCCCAGCATTTT CVSSSADLSNQPQHF
- - TRBJ2-1 TRBV4-1 TGCGCCAGCAGCCAAGTGGGGCTGGACAATGAGCAGTTCTTC CASSQVGLDNEQFF
- TRBD1 TRBJ2-7 TRBV6-1 TGTGCCAGCAGTGAAAAGGGGGCATACGAGCAGTACTTC CASSEKGAYEQYF
few - TRBJ2-1 TRBV19 TGTGCCAGTAGTATATCCAATATCTACAATGAGCAGTTCTTC CASSISNIYNEQFF
few TRBD2 TRBJ2-7 TRBV4-1 TGCGCCAGCAGCCAAGAAAATACGGGGGGGGACTCCTACGAGCAGTACTTC CASSQENTGGDSYEQYF
- TRBD1 TRBJ1-2 TRBV7-6 TGTGCCAGCAGCTTAGAAGGGGGCGCGGACTATGGCTACACCTTC CASSLEGGADYGYTF
many - TRBJ2-2 TRBV4-1 TGCGCCAGCAGCCAAGAGAGGTTCGGGGAGCTGTTTTTT CASSQERFGELFF
- - TRBJ1-1 TRBV27 TGTGCCAGCAGTTTCTTTGGGTTAAACACTGAAGCTTTCTTT CASSFFGLNTEAFF
few - TRBJ1-5 TRBV12-3/TRBV12-4 TGTGCCAGCAGTGGGCAGGGGAGGATTCAGCCCCAGCATTTT CASSGQGRIQPQHF
few TRBD1 TRBJ1-6 TRBV15 TGTGCCACCAGCACCTTCTTACAGGGGGTGGATTCACCCCTCCACTTT CATSTFLQGVDSPLHF
few - TRBJ1-3 TRBV6-5 TGTGCCAGCAGTTACTCTGAGGGCCTCTCTGGAAACACCATATATTTT CASSYSEGLSGNTIYF
few - TRBJ1-1 TRBV10-3 TGTGCCATCAGTGAGTCGATGGGGTACTACACTGAAGCTTTCTTT CAISESMGYYTEAFF